This is a list of T cell receptor beta chains from one sample in a study of OX40 agonist ivuxolimab in advanced cancers. The assay was immunoSEQ multiplex PCR, and TCRdb's table has in-frame clones only and misses some. The table shows about 72,000 clones, with about 90% occurring only once. The source was CD4+ or CD8+ T cells sorted from blood, collected in a trial of the OX40 agonist ivuxolimab. Every receptor here comes from an adult with an advanced solid tumor such as melanoma, head and neck, liver or kidney cancer. Each CDR3 is given with its conserved first and last residue. The D gene is left open where the match is weak. Rows may omit the clone size; those that give it use once, few, many or a size class.

v_gene: TRBV28; len: 13; j_gene: TRBJ1-4; abundance: .; d_gene: .; CDR3nt: TGTGCCAGCACCGAACAGGGATTGGAAAAACTGTTTTTT; CDR3aa: CASTEQGLEKLFF
v_gene: TRBV6-1; len: 13; j_gene: TRBJ1-6; abundance: once; d_gene: .; CDR3nt: TGTGCCAGCAGTTCGTGGACAGATTCACCCCTCCACTTT; CDR3aa: CASSSWTDSPLHF
v_gene: TRBV7-3; len: 15; j_gene: TRBJ1-1; abundance: .; d_gene: TRBD1; CDR3nt: TGTGCCAGCAGCCAGGGACAGGGGCCCGAGTTTGAGGCTTTCTTT; CDR3aa: CASSQGQGPEFEAFF
v_gene: TRBV6-5; len: 14; j_gene: TRBJ2-7; abundance: .; d_gene: TRBD2; CDR3nt: TGTGCCAGCAGTTACGTGGGGACTAGCGGGAGGGAGTACTTC; CDR3aa: CASSYVGTSGREYF
v_gene: TRBV2; len: 14; j_gene: TRBJ2-6; abundance: .; d_gene: .; CDR3nt: TGTGCCAGCAGTAGGGACGGTGGGGCCAACGTCCTGACTTTC; CDR3aa: CASSRDGGANVLTF
v_gene: TRBV15; len: 16; j_gene: TRBJ2-1; abundance: .; d_gene: TRBD2; CDR3nt: TGTGCCACCAGCAGTCCTCGGGTAGCGGGTCGGAATGAGCAGTTCTTC; CDR3aa: CATSSPRVAGRNEQFF
v_gene: TRBV5-8; len: 16; j_gene: TRBJ1-6; abundance: .; d_gene: .; CDR3nt: TGTGCCAGCAGCTTGGGAGGGCTCTCCTATAATTCACCCCTCCACTTT; CDR3aa: CASSLGGLSYNSPLHF
v_gene: TRBV29-1; len: 14; j_gene: TRBJ2-7; abundance: .; d_gene: .; CDR3nt: TGCAGCGTTGAATTCGCGGGACGTACCTACGAGCAGTACTTC; CDR3aa: CSVEFAGRTYEQYF
v_gene: TRBV5-1; len: 15; j_gene: TRBJ1-2; abundance: .; d_gene: .; CDR3nt: TGCGCCAGCAGCTCCGGAGCGGCAGGGGAGTATGGCTACACCTTC; CDR3aa: CASSSGAAGEYGYTF
v_gene: TRBV7-9; len: 13; j_gene: TRBJ1-1; abundance: few; d_gene: .; CDR3nt: TGTGCCAGCAGCCCAGATCGTTTCGGTGAAGCTTTCTTT; CDR3aa: CASSPDRFGEAFF
v_gene: TRBV7-2; len: 15; j_gene: TRBJ2-5; abundance: .; d_gene: .; CDR3nt: TGTGCCAGCAGCTTAGCCGGGACTTCCCAAGAGACCCAGTACTTC; CDR3aa: CASSLAGTSQETQYF
v_gene: TRBV27; len: 17; j_gene: TRBJ1-2; abundance: few; d_gene: TRBD1; CDR3nt: TGTGCCAGCAGTTTATATGGGACAGACCCGACGATCGATGGCTACACCTTC; CDR3aa: CASSLYGTDPTIDGYTF
v_gene: TRBV2; len: 15; j_gene: TRBJ2-1; abundance: once; d_gene: TRBD1; CDR3nt: TGTGCCAGCAGTCTAGACAGGGTGGGGAACAATGAGCAGTTCTTC; CDR3aa: CASSLDRVGNNEQFF
v_gene: TRBV6-1; len: 13; j_gene: TRBJ1-1; abundance: .; d_gene: TRBD1; CDR3nt: TGTGCCAGCAGTGAACAGGGGGCGATTGAAGCTTTCTTT; CDR3aa: CASSEQGAIEAFF
v_gene: TRBV14; len: 13; j_gene: TRBJ1-1; abundance: .; d_gene: .; CDR3nt: TGTGCCAGCAGCTTTCAGGAGAACACTGAAGCTTTCTTT; CDR3aa: CASSFQENTEAFF
v_gene: TRBV11-2; len: 15; j_gene: TRBJ2-3; abundance: .; d_gene: .; CDR3nt: TGTGCCAGCAGCTTTTACGCGGGAAGGACAGATACGCAGTATTTT; CDR3aa: CASSFYAGRTDTQYF
v_gene: TRBV5-1; len: 13; j_gene: TRBJ1-1; abundance: .; d_gene: .; CDR3nt: TGCGCCAGCAGCTTGGTTATCCAGGGCGAAGCTTTCTTT; CDR3aa: CASSLVIQGEAFF
v_gene: TRBV2; len: 12; j_gene: TRBJ2-5; abundance: .; d_gene: .; CDR3nt: TGTGCCAGCAGTGAGACCGCGGGGACCCAGTACTTC; CDR3aa: CASSETAGTQYF
v_gene: TRBV9; len: 10; j_gene: TRBJ1-2; abundance: .; d_gene: .; CDR3nt: TGTGCCAGGCGGGCGGGCGGCTACACCTTC; CDR3aa: CARRAGGYTF
v_gene: TRBV7-2; len: 14; j_gene: TRBJ1-5; abundance: .; d_gene: .; CDR3nt: TGTGCCAGCAGCTTAGGGCCGGCCCATCAGCCCCAGCATTTT; CDR3aa: CASSLGPAHQPQHF
v_gene: TRBV7-2; len: 13; j_gene: TRBJ1-1; abundance: .; d_gene: .; CDR3nt: TGTGCCAGCAGCCCGGGGATGAACACTGAAGCTTTCTTT; CDR3aa: CASSPGMNTEAFF
v_gene: TRBV2; len: 15; j_gene: TRBJ1-6; abundance: few; d_gene: .; CDR3nt: TGTGCCAGCAGTACTCTTAGGGGCCAAGGATCACCCCTCCACTTT; CDR3aa: CASSTLRGQGSPLHF
v_gene: TRBV2; len: 13; j_gene: TRBJ1-1; abundance: once; d_gene: .; CDR3nt: TGTGCCAGCAGTGCCCTAGTCGCCACTGAAGCTTTCTTT; CDR3aa: CASSALVATEAFF
v_gene: TRBV29-1; len: 16; j_gene: TRBJ2-3; abundance: .; d_gene: TRBD2; CDR3nt: TGCAGCGTTGATGCGACTAGCGGGACTAGCACAGATACGCAGTATTTT; CDR3aa: CSVDATSGTSTDTQYF
v_gene: TRBV28; len: 12; j_gene: TRBJ2-7; abundance: .; d_gene: .; CDR3nt: TGTGCCAGCAGTTCCCAGGGGGGGGAGCAGTACTTC; CDR3aa: CASSSQGGEQYF
v_gene: TRBV5-5; len: 13; j_gene: TRBJ2-7; abundance: .; d_gene: TRBD1; CDR3nt: TGTGCCAGCAGCTATACAGGGGGCTACGAGCAGTACTTC; CDR3aa: CASSYTGGYEQYF
v_gene: TRBV2; len: 15; j_gene: TRBJ1-5; abundance: .; d_gene: .; CDR3nt: TGTGCCAGCAGCCGCGGACGGAATAGCAATCAGCCCCAGCATTTT; CDR3aa: CASSRGRNSNQPQHF
v_gene: TRBV28; len: 13; j_gene: TRBJ2-7; abundance: .; d_gene: .; CDR3nt: TGTGCCAGCAGTTTAACACTACGGGGCGAGCAGTACTTC; CDR3aa: CASSLTLRGEQYF
v_gene: TRBV6-1; len: 11; j_gene: TRBJ1-2; abundance: .; d_gene: .; CDR3nt: TGTGCCAGCAGGGACAGTTATGGCTACACCTTC; CDR3aa: CASRDSYGYTF
v_gene: TRBV7-3; len: 16; j_gene: TRBJ2-6; abundance: once; d_gene: .; CDR3nt: TGTGCCAGCAGCTTAGAGCTAATGTCTGGGGCCAACGTCCTGACTTTC; CDR3aa: CASSLELMSGANVLTF
v_gene: TRBV5-4; len: 15; j_gene: TRBJ1-2; abundance: .; d_gene: .; CDR3nt: TGTGCCAGCAGCTCCCCCGAGGCCCCGTACTATGGCTACACCTTC; CDR3aa: CASSSPEAPYYGYTF
v_gene: TRBV19; len: 13; j_gene: TRBJ1-1; abundance: .; d_gene: .; CDR3nt: TGTGCCAGTAGTCGACAGGCGGGCACTGAAGCTTTCTTT; CDR3aa: CASSRQAGTEAFF
v_gene: TRBV7-2; len: 12; j_gene: TRBJ2-1; abundance: .; d_gene: .; CDR3nt: TGTGCCAGCAGCACCAATAGAGGCGAGCAGTTCTTC; CDR3aa: CASSTNRGEQFF
v_gene: TRBV28; len: 17; j_gene: TRBJ1-3; abundance: .; d_gene: .; CDR3nt: TGTGCCAGCAGTCTTCAGCAGCCAACTTCATGGAGGGACACCATATATTTT; CDR3aa: CASSLQQPTSWRDTIYF
v_gene: TRBV7-2; len: 13; j_gene: TRBJ1-3; abundance: once; d_gene: .; CDR3nt: TGTGCCAGCAGCCTAGGATCTGGAAACACCATATATTTT; CDR3aa: CASSLGSGNTIYF
v_gene: TRBV6-6; len: 14; j_gene: TRBJ2-2; abundance: .; d_gene: .; CDR3nt: TGTGCCAGCAGTTACTCCAGACTTACCGGGGAGCTGTTTTTT; CDR3aa: CASSYSRLTGELFF
v_gene: TRBV28; len: 20; j_gene: TRBJ2-4; abundance: .; d_gene: .; CDR3nt: TGTGCCAGCAGTCCCCATCGACCCCCGGGGGGCTGGGAGTTCAAAAACATTCAGTACTTC; CDR3aa: CASSPHRPPGGWEFKNIQYF
v_gene: TRBV7-9; len: 16; j_gene: TRBJ1-2; abundance: .; d_gene: TRBD1; CDR3nt: TGTGCCAGCAGCTCTACCCCGACAGGGGCGAACTATGGCTACACCTTC; CDR3aa: CASSSTPTGANYGYTF
v_gene: TRBV9; len: 13; j_gene: TRBJ1-3; abundance: .; d_gene: TRBD1; CDR3nt: TGTGCCAGCAGCGAATGGACAGGGAACACCATATATTTT; CDR3aa: CASSEWTGNTIYF
v_gene: TRBV9; len: 15; j_gene: TRBJ2-1; abundance: .; d_gene: .; CDR3nt: TGTGCCAGCCAGAGAGGGGGGGGATCCTACAATGAGCAGTTCTTC; CDR3aa: CASQRGGGSYNEQFF
v_gene: TRBV19; len: 13; j_gene: TRBJ2-5; abundance: .; d_gene: TRBD2; CDR3nt: TGTGCCAGTAGTACCAGCGGGGGCGAGACCCAGTACTTC; CDR3aa: CASSTSGGETQYF
v_gene: TRBV27; len: 15; j_gene: TRBJ1-2; abundance: .; d_gene: .; CDR3nt: TGTGCCAGCAGTTTAACGTTGGCAGGCAACTATGGCTACACCTTC; CDR3aa: CASSLTLAGNYGYTF
v_gene: TRBV4-3; len: 18; j_gene: TRBJ2-1; abundance: .; d_gene: TRBD2; CDR3nt: TGCGCCAGCAGCCAACAGCCACCGGGACTAGACATCTTCGATGAGCAGTTCTTC; CDR3aa: CASSQQPPGLDIFDEQFF
v_gene: TRBV11-2; len: 14; j_gene: TRBJ1-4; abundance: .; d_gene: TRBD1; CDR3nt: TGTGCCAGCAGCGCGACAGGGGGCGGTGAAAAACTGTTTTTT; CDR3aa: CASSATGGGEKLFF
v_gene: TRBV7-9; len: 15; j_gene: TRBJ1-5; abundance: .; d_gene: .; CDR3nt: TGTGCCAGCAGCCGGGACACCCTTAGCAATCAGCCCCAGCATTTT; CDR3aa: CASSRDTLSNQPQHF
v_gene: TRBV5-1; len: 13; j_gene: TRBJ2-3; abundance: .; d_gene: TRBD1; CDR3nt: TGCGCCAGCAGAGGACAGGGCGCAGATACGCAGTATTTT; CDR3aa: CASRGQGADTQYF
v_gene: TRBV7-3; len: 15; j_gene: TRBJ2-1; abundance: .; d_gene: TRBD2; CDR3nt: TGTGCCAGCAGCTCCGGGACTAGCTCCTACAATGAGCAGTTCTTC; CDR3aa: CASSSGTSSYNEQFF
v_gene: TRBV5-1; len: 14; j_gene: TRBJ2-3; abundance: .; d_gene: .; CDR3nt: TGCGCCAGCCACTGGCAGGGTTTCACAGATACGCAGTATTTT; CDR3aa: CASHWQGFTDTQYF
v_gene: TRBV5-4; len: 15; j_gene: TRBJ2-7; abundance: .; d_gene: .; CDR3nt: TGTGCCAGCAGCCTGTCCAGCGGAAATACCTACGAGCAGTACTTC; CDR3aa: CASSLSSGNTYEQYF
v_gene: TRBV4-1; len: 20; j_gene: TRBJ1-4; abundance: .; d_gene: TRBD1; CDR3nt: TGCGCCAGCAGCCAAGACCAGGGGGGTGCTCCTAGGGCAACTAATGAAAAACTGTTTTTT; CDR3aa: CASSQDQGGAPRATNEKLFF
v_gene: TRBV7-3; len: 13; j_gene: TRBJ2-5; abundance: .; d_gene: .; CDR3nt: TGTGCCAGCAGCCAGGGGTACCAAGAGACCCAGTACTTC; CDR3aa: CASSQGYQETQYF
v_gene: TRBV5-4; len: 16; j_gene: TRBJ2-3; abundance: .; d_gene: .; CDR3nt: TGTGCCAGCAGCTTGGAATCGACACTAGCCGCAGATACGCAGTATTTT; CDR3aa: CASSLESTLAADTQYF
v_gene: TRBV5-1; len: 15; j_gene: TRBJ2-4; abundance: .; d_gene: .; CDR3nt: TGCGCCAGCAGCCCGGGGCCAGAACAGGGTAACATTCAGTACTTC; CDR3aa: CASSPGPEQGNIQYF
v_gene: TRBV7-8; len: 16; j_gene: TRBJ1-6; abundance: .; d_gene: TRBD1; CDR3nt: TGTGCCAGCAGCTTAATGTTTGGGACAGGCCTTTCACCCCTCCACTTT; CDR3aa: CASSLMFGTGLSPLHF
v_gene: TRBV6-5; len: 13; j_gene: TRBJ1-2; abundance: .; d_gene: .; CDR3nt: TGTGCCAGCAGTTATGGGCAACGCGATGGCTACACCTTC; CDR3aa: CASSYGQRDGYTF
v_gene: TRBV27; len: 16; j_gene: TRBJ1-4; abundance: .; d_gene: .; CDR3nt: TGTGCCAGCAGTTTATCCCTCTGGGGGCGCGATGAAAAACTGTTTTTT; CDR3aa: CASSLSLWGRDEKLFF
v_gene: TRBV19; len: 14; j_gene: TRBJ2-3; abundance: .; d_gene: .; CDR3nt: TGTGCCAGTAGTACGACAGGAGTCACAGATACGCAGTATTTT; CDR3aa: CASSTTGVTDTQYF